What follows is one TCR beta chain and its context. These data are taken from a study of blood T cell repertoires in COVID-19. Looking at the study overall: Acute-phase and convalescent COVID-19 samples originated in the United States, Italy and Spain.

The data were produced by immunoSEQ multiplex PCR, yet TCRdb's version contains in-frame clones alone and is incomplete. There are hundreds of thousands of clones in the sample; about 88% occur only once, and around 2% lies in the top ten. The receptor was derived from a woman aged 60-75 years in a cohort exposed to, infected with or recovered from COVID-19 (not recorded which). The material sequenced was PBMCs or T cells enriched from blood (not recorded which).

Here the CDR3 DNA reads TGTGCCAGCAGCCGACAGGGGGAGACACTGTTTTTT. It encodes CASSRQGETLFF. The V gene is TRBV2, the J gene TRBJ1-4; 9 nucleotides agree with TRBD1. CDR3 size: 12 residues. CDR1 is SNHLY, CDR2 FYNNEI, per germline. The J segment lost 13 bases and the V segment lost 6 bases, leaving 6 bases of the junction unmatched.